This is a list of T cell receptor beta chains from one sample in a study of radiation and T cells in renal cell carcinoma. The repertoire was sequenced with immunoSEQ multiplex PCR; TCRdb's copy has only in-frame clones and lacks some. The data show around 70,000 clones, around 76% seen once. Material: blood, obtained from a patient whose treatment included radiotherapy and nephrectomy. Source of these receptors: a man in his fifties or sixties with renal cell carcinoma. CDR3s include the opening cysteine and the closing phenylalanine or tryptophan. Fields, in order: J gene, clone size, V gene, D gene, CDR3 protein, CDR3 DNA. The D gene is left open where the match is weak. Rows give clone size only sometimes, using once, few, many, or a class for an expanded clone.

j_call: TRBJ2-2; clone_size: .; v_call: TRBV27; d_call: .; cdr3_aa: CASSLWRVDTGELFF; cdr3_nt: TGTGCCAGCAGTTTATGGCGGGTAGACACCGGGGAGCTGTTTTTT
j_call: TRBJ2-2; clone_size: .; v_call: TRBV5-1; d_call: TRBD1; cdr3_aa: CASSSTEGAETGELFF; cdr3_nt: TGCGCCAGCAGCTCTACCGAGGGGGCAGAGACCGGGGAGCTGTTTTTT
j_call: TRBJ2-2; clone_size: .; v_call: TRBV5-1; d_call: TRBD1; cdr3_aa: CASSPSTGDHGELFF; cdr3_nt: TGCGCCAGCAGCCCATCAACAGGGGACCACGGGGAGCTGTTTTTT
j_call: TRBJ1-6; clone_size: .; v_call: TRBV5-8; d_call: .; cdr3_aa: CASSLLLPLHF; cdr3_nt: TGTGCCAGCAGCTTGCTCCTACCCCTCCACTTT
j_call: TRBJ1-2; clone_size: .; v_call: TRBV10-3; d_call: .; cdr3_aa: CAINEQESTYGYTF; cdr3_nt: TGTGCCATCAACGAACAAGAAAGCACCTATGGCTACACCTTC
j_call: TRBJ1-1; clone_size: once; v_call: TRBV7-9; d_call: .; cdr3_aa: CATPPGVSWNTEAFF; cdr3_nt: TGTGCCACCCCACCGGGTGTCAGTTGGAACACTGAAGCTTTCTTT
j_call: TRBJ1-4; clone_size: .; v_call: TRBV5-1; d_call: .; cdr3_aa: CASRAGLATNEKLFF; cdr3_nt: TGCGCCAGCAGGGCAGGGCTCGCAACTAATGAAAAACTGTTTTTT
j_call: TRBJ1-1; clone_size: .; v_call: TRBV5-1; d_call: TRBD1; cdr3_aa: CASSPQGANTEAFF; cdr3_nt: TGCGCCAGCAGCCCACAGGGGGCGAACACTGAAGCTTTCTTT
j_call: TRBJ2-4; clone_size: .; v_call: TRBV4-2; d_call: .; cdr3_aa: CASSQAIGEEAKNIQYF; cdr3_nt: TGTGCCAGCAGCCAAGCGATAGGGGAGGAGGCCAAAAACATTCAGTACTTC
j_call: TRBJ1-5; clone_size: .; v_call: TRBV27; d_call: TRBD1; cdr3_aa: CASSTGQGVQPQHF; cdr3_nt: TGTGCCAGCAGTACCGGACAGGGGGTTCAGCCCCAGCATTTT
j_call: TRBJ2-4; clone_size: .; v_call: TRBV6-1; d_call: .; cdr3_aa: CASSGRAMGSGNIQYF; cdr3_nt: TGTGCCAGCAGTGGAAGGGCCATGGGGTCTGGAAACATTCAGTACTTC
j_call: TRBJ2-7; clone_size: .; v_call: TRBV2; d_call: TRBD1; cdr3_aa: CASSARTGTTYEQYF; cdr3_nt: TGTGCCAGCAGTGCTCGGACAGGGACCACCTACGAGCAGTACTTC
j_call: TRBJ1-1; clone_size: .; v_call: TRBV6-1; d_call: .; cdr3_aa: CASSYDRILNEAFF; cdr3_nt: TGTGCCAGCAGTTATGACAGGATACTAAATGAAGCTTTCTTT
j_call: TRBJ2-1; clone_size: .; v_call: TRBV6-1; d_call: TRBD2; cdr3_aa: CASTGLAGGGNEQFF; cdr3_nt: TGTGCCAGCACCGGACTAGCGGGAGGGGGGAATGAGCAGTTCTTC
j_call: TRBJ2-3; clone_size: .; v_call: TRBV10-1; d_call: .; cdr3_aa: CASSESGVGERTDTQYF; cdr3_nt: TGCGCCAGCAGTGAGTCGGGGGTAGGGGAGCGAACAGATACGCAGTATTTT
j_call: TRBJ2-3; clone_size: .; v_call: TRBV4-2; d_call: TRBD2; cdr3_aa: CASSLGLAGVDTQYF; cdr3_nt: TGTGCCAGCAGCCTAGGACTAGCGGGAGTAGATACGCAGTATTTT
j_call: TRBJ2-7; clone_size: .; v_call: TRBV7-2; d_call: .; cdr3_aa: CASSLAHLLSEQYF; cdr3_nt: TGTGCCAGCAGCTTAGCCCATCTTCTCAGCGAGCAGTACTTC
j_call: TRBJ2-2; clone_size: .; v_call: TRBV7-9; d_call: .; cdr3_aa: CASSLSRTAGELFF; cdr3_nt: TGTGCCAGCAGCTTATCCCGGACAGCCGGGGAGCTGTTTTTT
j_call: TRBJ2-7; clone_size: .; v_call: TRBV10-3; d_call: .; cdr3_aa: CATWVTGDEQYF; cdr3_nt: TGTGCCACTTGGGTGACAGGAGACGAGCAGTACTTC
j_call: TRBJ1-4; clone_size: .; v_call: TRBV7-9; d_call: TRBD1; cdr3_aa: CASSSRNWGQVNEKLFF; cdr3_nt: TGTGCCAGCAGCTCGCGTAATTGGGGACAGGTTAATGAAAAACTGTTTTTT
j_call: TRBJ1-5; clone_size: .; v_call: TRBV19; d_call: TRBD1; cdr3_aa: CGSTGVSNHNQPQHF; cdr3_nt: TGTGGTTCGACAGGGGTCTCCAATCACAATCAGCCCCAGCATTTT
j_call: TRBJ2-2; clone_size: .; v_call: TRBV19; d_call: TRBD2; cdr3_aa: CATETSANTGELFF; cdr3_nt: TGTGCCACGGAGACTAGCGCAAACACCGGGGAGCTGTTTTTT
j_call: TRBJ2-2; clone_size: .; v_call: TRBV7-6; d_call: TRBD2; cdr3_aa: CASSRSGAGTSLNTGELFF; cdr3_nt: TGTGCCAGCAGCCGCAGTGGGGCCGGGACTAGCCTGAACACCGGGGAGCTGTTTTTT
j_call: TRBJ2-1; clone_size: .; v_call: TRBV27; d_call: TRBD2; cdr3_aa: CASSLILSGIGNEQFF; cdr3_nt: TGTGCCAGCAGTTTAATATTAAGCGGGATTGGCAATGAGCAGTTCTTC
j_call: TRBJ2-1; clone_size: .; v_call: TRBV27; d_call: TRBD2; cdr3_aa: CASRGLAGDQFF; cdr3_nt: TGTGCCAGCAGAGGACTAGCGGGAGATCAGTTCTTC
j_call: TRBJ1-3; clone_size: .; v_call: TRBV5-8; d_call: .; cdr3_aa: CASSQEYSGNTIYF; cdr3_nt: TGTGCCAGCAGCCAGGAGTATTCTGGAAACACCATATATTTT